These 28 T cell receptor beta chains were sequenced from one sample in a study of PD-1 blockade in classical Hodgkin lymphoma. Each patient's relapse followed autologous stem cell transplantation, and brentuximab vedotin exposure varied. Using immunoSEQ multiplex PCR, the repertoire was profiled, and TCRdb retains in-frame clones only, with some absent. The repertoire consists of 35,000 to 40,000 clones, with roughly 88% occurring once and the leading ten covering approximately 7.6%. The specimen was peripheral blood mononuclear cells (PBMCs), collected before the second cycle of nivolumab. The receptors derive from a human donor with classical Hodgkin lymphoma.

The CDR3 sequence is CASSFPGTVMTEAFF. CDR3 coding DNA: TGTGCCAGCAGTTTTCCTGGGACAGTCATGACTGAAGCTTTCTTT. V and J are TRBV28 and TRBJ1-1; the match to TRBD1 covers 7 bases. Germline CDR1 MDHEN, CDR2 SYDVKM. The CDR3 length is 15 residues. With V trimmed by 3 bases and J by 5 bases, 9 bases remained unmatched.

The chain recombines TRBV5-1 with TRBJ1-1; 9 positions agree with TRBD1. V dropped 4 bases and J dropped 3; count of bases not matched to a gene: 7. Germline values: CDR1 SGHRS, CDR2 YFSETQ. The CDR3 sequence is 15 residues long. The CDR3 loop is CASSPTGGSHTEAFF. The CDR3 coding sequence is TGCGCCAGCAGCCCGACAGGGGGGAGCCACACTGAAGCTTTCTTT. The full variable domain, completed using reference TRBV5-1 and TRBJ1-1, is KAGVTQTPRYLIKTRGQQVTLSCSPISGHRSVSWYQQTPGQGLQFLFEYFSETQRNKGNFPGRFSGRQFSNSRSEMNVSTLELGDSALYLCASSPTGGSHTEAFFGQGTRLTVV.

CDR3 amino acids: CASSLGGPYNEQFF. CDR3 bases: TGTGCCAGCAGCTTAGGAGGCCCCTACAATGAGCAGTTCTTC. The chain employs TRBV5-8 and TRBJ2-1; perhaps TRBD2 as D (5 bases). The CDR3 has 14 residues. The germline gives CDR1 SGHTS, CDR2 YDEGEE. V lost 2 bases and J 2 bases, leaving 8 bases between the germline ends.

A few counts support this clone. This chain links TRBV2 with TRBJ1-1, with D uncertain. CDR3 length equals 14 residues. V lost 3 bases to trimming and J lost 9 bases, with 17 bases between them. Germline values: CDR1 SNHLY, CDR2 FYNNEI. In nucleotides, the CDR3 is TGTGCCAGCAGTGAGCACCAGAACACTGAAAAAGCTTTCTTT. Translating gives CASSEHQNTEKAFF.

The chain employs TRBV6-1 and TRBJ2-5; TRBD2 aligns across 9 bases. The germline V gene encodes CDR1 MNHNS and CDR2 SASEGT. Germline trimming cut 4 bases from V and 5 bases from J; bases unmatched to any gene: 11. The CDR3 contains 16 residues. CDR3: CASSGPAGGPQETQYF. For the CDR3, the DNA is TGTGCCAGCAGTGGGCCAGCGGGAGGTCCCCAGGAGACCCAGTACTTC.

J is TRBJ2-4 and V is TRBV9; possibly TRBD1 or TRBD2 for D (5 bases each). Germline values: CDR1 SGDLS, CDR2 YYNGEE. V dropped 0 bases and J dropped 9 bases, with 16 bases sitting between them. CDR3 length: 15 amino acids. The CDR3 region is CASSVDPGRGTIQYF. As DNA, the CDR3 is TGTGCCAGCAGCGTAGATCCGGGGCGTGGGACCATTCAGTACTTC.

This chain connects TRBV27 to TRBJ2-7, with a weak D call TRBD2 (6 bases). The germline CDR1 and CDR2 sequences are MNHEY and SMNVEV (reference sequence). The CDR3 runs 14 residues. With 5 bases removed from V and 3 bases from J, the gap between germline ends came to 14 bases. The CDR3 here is CASSQGTALYEQYF. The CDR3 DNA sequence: TGTGCCAGCAGTCAAGGGACTGCCCTCTACGAGCAGTACTTC.

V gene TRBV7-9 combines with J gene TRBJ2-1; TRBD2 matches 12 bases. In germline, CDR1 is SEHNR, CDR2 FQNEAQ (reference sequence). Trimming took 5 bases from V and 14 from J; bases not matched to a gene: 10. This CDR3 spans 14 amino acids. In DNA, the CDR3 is TGTGCCAGCAGCCCCCCAGCGCTAGCGGGAGGGAAGTTCTTC. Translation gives CASSPPALAGGKFF.

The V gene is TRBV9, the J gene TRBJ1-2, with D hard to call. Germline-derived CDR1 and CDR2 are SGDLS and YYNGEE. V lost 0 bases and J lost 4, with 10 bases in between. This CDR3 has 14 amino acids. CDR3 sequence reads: CASSVAASRYGYTF. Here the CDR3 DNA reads TGTGCCAGCAGCGTAGCGGCCAGCCGCTATGGCTACACCTTC.

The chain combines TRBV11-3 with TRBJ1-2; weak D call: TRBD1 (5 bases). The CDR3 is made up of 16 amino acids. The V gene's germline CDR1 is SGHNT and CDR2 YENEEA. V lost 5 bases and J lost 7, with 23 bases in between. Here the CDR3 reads CASSITGPQEVFGYTF. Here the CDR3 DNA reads TGTGCCAGCAGCATTACGGGACCTCAGGAGGTCTTTGGCTACACCTTC.

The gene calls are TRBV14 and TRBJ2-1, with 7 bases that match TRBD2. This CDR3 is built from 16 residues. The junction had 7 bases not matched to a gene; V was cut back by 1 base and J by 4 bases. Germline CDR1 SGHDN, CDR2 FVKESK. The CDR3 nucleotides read TGTGCCAGCAGCCAAGTTGAGTGGGAGGGTTACAATGAGCAGTTCTTC. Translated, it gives CASSQVEWEGYNEQFF. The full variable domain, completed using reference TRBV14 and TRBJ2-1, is EAGVTQFPSHSVIEKGQTVTLRCDPISGHDNLYWYRRVMGKEIKFLLHFVKESKQDESGMPNNRFLAERTGGTYSTLKVQPAELEDSGVYFCASSQVEWEGYNEQFFGPGTRLTVL.

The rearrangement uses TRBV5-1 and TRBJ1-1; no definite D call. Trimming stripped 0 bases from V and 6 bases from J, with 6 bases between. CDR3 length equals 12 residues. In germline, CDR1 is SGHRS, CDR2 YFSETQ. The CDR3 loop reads CASSLVGSEAFF. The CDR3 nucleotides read TGCGCCAGCAGCTTGGTTGGTTCTGAAGCTTTCTTT.

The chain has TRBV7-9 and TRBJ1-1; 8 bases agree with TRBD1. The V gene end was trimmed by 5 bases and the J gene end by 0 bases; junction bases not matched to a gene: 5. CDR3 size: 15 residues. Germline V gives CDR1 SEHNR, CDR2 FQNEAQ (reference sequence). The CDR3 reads CASSNRQGMNTEAFF. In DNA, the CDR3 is TGTGCCAGCAGCAATCGACAGGGGATGAACACTGAAGCTTTCTTT.

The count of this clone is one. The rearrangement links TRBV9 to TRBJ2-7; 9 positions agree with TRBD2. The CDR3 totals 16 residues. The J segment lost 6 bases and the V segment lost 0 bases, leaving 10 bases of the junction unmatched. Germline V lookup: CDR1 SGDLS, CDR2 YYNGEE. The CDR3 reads CASSVEGVAGVGEQYF. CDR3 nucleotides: TGTGCCAGCAGCGTAGAGGGGGTAGCGGGAGTAGGCGAGCAGTACTTC.

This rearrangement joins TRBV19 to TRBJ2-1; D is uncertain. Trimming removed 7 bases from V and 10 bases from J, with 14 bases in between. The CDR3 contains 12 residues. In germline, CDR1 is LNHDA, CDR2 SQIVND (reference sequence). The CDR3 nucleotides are TGTGCCAGTAAGAAGGTACAAGGAGAGCAGTTCTTC. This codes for CASKKVQGEQFF.

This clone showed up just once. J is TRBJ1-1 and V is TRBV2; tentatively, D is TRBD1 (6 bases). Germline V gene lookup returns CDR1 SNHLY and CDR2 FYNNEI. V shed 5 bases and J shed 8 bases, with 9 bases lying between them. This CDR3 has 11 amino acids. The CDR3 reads CASSSGTEAFF. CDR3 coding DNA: TGTGCCAGCAGTTCCGGGACAGAAGCTTTCTTT.

The CDR3 spells CASSRDGPYEQYF. The CDR3, as DNA: TGTGCCAGCAGTAGAGATGGCCCCTACGAGCAGTACTTC. The chain has TRBV2 and TRBJ2-5; D gene ambiguous. The DNA end lines up better with TRBJ2-7; the J call may be wrong. The CDR3 runs to 13 residues. Germline V lookup: CDR1 SNHLY, CDR2 FYNNEI.

CDR3 sequence: CASSSDYYTGELFF. Written as DNA, the CDR3 is TGTGCCAGCAGTTCTGACTACTACACCGGGGAGCTGTTTTTT. V and J are TRBV27 and TRBJ2-2; D may be TRBD2 (5 bases). Germline values: CDR1 MNHEY, CDR2 SMNVEV (reference sequence). V was trimmed by 4 bases and J by 3 bases, leaving 9 bases between them. This CDR3 has 14 amino acids.

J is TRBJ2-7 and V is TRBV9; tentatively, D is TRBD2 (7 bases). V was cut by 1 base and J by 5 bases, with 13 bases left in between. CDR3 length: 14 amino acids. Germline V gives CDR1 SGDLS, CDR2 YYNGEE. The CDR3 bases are TGTGCCAGCAGCGTATTCCAGCGGGACAACGAGCAGTACTTC. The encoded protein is CASSVFQRDNEQYF.

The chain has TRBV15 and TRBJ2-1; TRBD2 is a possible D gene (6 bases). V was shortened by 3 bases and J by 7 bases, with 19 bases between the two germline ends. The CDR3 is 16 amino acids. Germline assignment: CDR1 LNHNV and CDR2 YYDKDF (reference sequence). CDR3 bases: TGTGCCACCAGCAGGGCGGGACTCCCGAGTGGGAATGAGCAGTTCTTC. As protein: CATSRAGLPSGNEQFF.

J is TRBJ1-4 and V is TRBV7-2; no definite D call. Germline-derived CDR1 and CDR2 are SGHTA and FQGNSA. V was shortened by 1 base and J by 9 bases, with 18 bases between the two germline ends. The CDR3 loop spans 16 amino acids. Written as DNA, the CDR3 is TGTGCCAGCAGCTTAGTAGGCAGGCCTACGGGCAAAAAACTGTTTTTT. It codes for CASSLVGRPTGKKLFF.

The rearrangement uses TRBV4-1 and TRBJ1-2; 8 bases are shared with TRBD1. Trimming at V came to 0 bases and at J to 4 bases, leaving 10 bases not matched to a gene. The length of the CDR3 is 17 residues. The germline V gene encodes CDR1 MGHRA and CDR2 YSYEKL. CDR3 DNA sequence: TGCGCCAGCAGCCAAGAGGCAGGGGGCCCGTTCGCCTATGGCTACACCTTC. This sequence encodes CASSQEAGGPFAYGYTF.

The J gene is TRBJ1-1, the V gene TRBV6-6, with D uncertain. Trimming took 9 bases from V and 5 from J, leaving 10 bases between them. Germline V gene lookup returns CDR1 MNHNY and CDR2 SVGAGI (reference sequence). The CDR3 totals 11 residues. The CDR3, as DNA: TGTGCCAGTAGGGAATTGACTGAAGCTTTCTTT. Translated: CASRELTEAFF.

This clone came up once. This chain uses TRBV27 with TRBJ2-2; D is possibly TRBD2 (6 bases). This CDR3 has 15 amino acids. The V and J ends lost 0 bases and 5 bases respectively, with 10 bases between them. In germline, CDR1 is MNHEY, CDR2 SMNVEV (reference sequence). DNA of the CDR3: TGTGCCAGCAGTTTATCGAGACTAGGAACCGGGGAGCTGTTTTTT. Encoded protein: CASSLSRLGTGELFF.

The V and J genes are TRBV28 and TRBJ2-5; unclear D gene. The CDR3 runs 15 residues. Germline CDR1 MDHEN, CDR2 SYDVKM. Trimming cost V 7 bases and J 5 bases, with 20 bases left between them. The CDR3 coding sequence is TGTGCCAGCAAAAAAACGGGCCCCCAAACGGAGACCCAGTACTTC. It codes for CASKKTGPQTETQYF.

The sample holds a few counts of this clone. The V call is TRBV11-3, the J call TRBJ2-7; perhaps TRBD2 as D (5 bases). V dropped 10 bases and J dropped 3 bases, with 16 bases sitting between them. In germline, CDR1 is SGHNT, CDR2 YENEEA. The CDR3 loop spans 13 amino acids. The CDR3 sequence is CAKHPAAGYEQYF. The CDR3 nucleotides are TGTGCCAAGCACCCGGCGGCGGGCTACGAGCAGTACTTC. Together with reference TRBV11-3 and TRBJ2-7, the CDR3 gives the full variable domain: EAGVVQSPRYKIIEKKQPVAFWCNPISGHNTLYWYLQNLGQGPELLIRYENEEAVDDSQLPKDRFSAERLKGVDSTLKIQPAELGDSAVYLCAKHPAAGYEQYFGPGTRLTVT.

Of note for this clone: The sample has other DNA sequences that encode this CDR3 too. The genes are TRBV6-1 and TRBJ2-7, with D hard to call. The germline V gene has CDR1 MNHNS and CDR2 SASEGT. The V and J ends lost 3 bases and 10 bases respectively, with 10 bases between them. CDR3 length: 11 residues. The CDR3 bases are TGTGCCAGCAGTGAGGCCACGACACAGTACTTC. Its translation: CASSEATTQYF.

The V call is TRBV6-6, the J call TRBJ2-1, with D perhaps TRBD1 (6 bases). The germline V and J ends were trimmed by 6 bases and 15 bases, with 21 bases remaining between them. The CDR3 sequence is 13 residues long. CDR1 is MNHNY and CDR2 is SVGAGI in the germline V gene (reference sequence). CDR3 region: CASSEEGVSRWFF. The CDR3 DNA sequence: TGTGCCAGCAGCGAAGAGGGGGTCTCTCGATGGTTCTTC.